The table lists the clone carrying this T cell receptor beta chain with a few counts. Its antigen is not identified. This CDR3 region has 13 residues. J lost 5 bases, V lost 7 bases, and 8 bases had no gene match. From germline, CDR1 is ENHRY and CDR2 SYGVKD. The memory fraction was CD4+CD45RO+CD25- cells. In TCRdb, the 5' RACE reads were re-called with MiXCR into one record per CDR3 protein. Of approximately 44,000 distinct CDR3 sequences listed, 29% are singletons. Study conclusions and caveats: Tumor Treg TCRs overlapped most with tumor naive CD4+ cells. In terms of TCR gene usage, tumor memory CD4+ T cells clustered together with blood and lymph node memory CD4+ cells, as well as with lymph node naive CD4+ cells.

The chain has TRBV10-3 and TRBJ2-7; 7 bases are a match to TRBD1. The TCR comes from a female donor with breast cancer. Sequences were obtained from memory CD4+ T cells sorted from a lymph node. The subset: memory CD4+ T cells, CD4+CD45RO+CD25-. In DNA, the CDR3 is TGTGCCATCAACCCAGGGGGTGAGGACGAGCAGTACTTC. Translation gives CAINPGGEDEQYF.